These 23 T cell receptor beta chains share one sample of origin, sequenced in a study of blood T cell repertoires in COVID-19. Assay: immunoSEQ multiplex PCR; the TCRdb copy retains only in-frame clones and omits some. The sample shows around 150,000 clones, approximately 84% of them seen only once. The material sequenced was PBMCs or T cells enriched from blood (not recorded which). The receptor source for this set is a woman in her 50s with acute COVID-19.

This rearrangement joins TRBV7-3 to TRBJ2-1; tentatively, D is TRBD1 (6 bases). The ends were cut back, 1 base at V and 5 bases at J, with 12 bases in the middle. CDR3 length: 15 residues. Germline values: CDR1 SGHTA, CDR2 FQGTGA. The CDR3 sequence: CASSLMGQGNNEQFF. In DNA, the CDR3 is TGTGCCAGCAGCTTAATGGGGCAGGGGAACAATGAGCAGTTCTTC.

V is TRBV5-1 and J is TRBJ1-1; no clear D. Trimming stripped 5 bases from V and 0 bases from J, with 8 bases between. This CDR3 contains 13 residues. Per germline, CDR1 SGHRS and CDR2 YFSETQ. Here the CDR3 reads CASRPQVNTEAFF. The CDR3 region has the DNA TGCGCCAGCAGACCGCAGGTGAACACTGAAGCTTTCTTT.

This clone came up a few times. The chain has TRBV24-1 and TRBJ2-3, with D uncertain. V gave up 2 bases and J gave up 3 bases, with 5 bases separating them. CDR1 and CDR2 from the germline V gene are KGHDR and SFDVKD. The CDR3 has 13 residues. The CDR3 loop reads CATSDYMTDTQYF. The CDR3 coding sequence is TGTGCCACCAGTGATTATATGACAGATACGCAGTATTTT.

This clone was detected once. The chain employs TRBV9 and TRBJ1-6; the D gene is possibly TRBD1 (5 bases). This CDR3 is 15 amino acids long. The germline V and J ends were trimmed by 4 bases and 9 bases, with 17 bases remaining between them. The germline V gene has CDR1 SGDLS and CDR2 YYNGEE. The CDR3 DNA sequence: TGTGCCAGCAGCTCAAATGGGGGGACGGGTTCACCCCTCCACTTT. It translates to CASSSNGGTGSPLHF. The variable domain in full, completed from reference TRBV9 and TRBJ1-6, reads DSGVTQTPKHLITATGQRVTLRCSPRSGDLSVYWYQQSLDQGLQFLIQYYNGEERAKGNILERFSAQQFPDLHSELNLSSLELGDSALYFCASSSNGGTGSPLHFGNGTRLTVT.

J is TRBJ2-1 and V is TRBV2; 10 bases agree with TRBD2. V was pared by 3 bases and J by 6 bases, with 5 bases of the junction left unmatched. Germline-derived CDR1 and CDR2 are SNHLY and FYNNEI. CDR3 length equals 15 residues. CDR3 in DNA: TGTGCCAGCAGTGATCGGGCTAGCGGGAGCAATGAGCAGTTCTTC. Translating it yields CASSDRASGSNEQFF.

Written as DNA, the CDR3 is TGTGCCAGCAGCTTAGTTCTTGTTGGGGCTAATTCACCCCTCCACTTT. This gives the protein CASSLVLVGANSPLHF. The chain recombines TRBV7-9 with TRBJ1-6; tentatively, D is TRBD1 (5 bases). V was shortened by 1 base and J by 6 bases, with 13 bases between the two germline ends. Germline loops: CDR1 SEHNR, CDR2 FQNEAQ (reference sequence). CDR3 size: 16 residues.

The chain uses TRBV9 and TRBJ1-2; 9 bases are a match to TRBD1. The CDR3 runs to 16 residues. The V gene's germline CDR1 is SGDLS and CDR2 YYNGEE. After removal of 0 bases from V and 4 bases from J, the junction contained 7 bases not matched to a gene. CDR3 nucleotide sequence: TGTGCCAGCAGCGTAGTCGCCGGGACAGGGACCTATGGCTACACCTTC. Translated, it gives CASSVVAGTGTYGYTF.

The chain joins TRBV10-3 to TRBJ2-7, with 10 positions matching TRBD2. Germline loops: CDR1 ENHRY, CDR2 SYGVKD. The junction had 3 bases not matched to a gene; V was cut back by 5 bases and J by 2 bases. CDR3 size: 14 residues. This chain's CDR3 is CAISSLAGTYEQYF. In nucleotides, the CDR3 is TGTGCCATCAGTTCACTAGCGGGAACCTACGAGCAGTACTTC.

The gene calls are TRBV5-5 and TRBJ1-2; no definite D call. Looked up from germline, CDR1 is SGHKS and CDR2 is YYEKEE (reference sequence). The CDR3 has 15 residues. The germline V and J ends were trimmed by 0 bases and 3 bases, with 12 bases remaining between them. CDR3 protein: CASSLDVLRDYGYTF. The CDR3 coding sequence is TGTGCCAGCAGCTTGGACGTACTTCGGGACTATGGCTACACCTTC.

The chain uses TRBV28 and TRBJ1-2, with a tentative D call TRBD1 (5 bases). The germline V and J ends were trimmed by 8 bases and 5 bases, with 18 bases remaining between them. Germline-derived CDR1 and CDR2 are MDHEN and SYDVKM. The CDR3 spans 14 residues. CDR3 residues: CASGGVGVGYGYTF. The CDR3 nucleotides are TGTGCCAGCGGGGGGGTAGGGGTTGGATATGGCTACACCTTC.

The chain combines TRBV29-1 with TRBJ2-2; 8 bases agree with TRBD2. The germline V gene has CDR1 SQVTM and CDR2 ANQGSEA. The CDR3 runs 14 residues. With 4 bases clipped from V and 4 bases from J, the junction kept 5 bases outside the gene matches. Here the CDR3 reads CSVVTSGSTGELFF. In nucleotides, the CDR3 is TGCAGCGTTGTAACTAGCGGATCCACCGGGGAGCTGTTTTTT.

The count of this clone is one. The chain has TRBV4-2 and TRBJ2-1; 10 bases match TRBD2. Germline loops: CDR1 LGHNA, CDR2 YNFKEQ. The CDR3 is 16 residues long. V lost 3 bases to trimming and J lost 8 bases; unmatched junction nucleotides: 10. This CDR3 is CASSQSLAGVRYEQFF. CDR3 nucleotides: TGTGCCAGCAGCCAGTCTCTAGCGGGAGTACGCTATGAGCAGTTCTTC.

CDR3 bases: TGTGCCAGCAGTTTAAGGGCCCTGGGGGGTGGCTACACCTTC. Its protein is CASSLRALGGGYTF. V is TRBV27 and J is TRBJ1-2; possible D gene TRBD1, 5 bases. The length of the CDR3 is 14 residues. Germline V lookup: CDR1 MNHEY, CDR2 SMNVEV (reference sequence). V shed 2 bases and J shed 7 bases, with 14 bases lying between them.

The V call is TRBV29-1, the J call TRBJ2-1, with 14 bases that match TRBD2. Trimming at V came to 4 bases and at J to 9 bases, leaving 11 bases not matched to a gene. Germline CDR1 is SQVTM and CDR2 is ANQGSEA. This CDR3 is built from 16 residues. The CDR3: CSVGARLAGGPGEQFF. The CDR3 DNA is TGCAGCGTTGGAGCCCGACTAGCGGGAGGGCCCGGTGAGCAGTTCTTC.

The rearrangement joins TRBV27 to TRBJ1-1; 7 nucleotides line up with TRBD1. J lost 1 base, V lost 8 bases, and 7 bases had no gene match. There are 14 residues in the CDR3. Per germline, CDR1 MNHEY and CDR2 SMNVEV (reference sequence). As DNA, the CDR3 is TGTGCCAGCTCGGGACAGCTCTCGAACACTGAAGCTTTCTTT. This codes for CASSGQLSNTEAFF.

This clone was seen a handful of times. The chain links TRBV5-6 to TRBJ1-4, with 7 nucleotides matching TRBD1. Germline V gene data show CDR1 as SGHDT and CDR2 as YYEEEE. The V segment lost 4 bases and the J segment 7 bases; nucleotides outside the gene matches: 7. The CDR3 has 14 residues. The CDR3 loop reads CASSLLTGSEKLFF. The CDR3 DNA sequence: TGTGCCAGCAGCCTCCTGACAGGGTCTGAAAAACTGTTTTTT.

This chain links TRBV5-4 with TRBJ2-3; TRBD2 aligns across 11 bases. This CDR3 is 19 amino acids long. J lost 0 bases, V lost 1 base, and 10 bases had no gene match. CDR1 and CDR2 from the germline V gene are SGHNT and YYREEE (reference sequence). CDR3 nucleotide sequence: TGTGCCAGCAGCTTGCGGCGGCTAGCGGGAGGTGTCAGCACAGATACGCAGTATTTT. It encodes CASSLRRLAGGVSTDTQYF.

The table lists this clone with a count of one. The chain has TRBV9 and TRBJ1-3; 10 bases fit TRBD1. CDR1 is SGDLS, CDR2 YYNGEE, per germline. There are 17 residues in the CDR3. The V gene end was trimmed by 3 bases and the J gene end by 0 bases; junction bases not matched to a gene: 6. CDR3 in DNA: TGTGCCAGCAGCGCCCCCGGGACAGGGGCCTCTGGAAACACCATATATTTT. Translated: CASSAPGTGASGNTIYF.

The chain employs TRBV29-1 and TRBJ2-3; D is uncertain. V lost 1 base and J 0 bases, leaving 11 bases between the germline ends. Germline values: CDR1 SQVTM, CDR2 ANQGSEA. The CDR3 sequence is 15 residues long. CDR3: CSVEGPQPSTDTQYF. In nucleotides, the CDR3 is TGCAGCGTTGAAGGACCACAGCCAAGCACAGATACGCAGTATTTT.

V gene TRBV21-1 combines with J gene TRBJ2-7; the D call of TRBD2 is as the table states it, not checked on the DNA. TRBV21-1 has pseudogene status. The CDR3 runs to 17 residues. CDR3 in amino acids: CASSNRLGGSGSYEQYF. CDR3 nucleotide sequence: TGTGCCAGCAGCAACCGCTTGGGAGGGAGCGGCTCCTACGAGCAGTACTTC.

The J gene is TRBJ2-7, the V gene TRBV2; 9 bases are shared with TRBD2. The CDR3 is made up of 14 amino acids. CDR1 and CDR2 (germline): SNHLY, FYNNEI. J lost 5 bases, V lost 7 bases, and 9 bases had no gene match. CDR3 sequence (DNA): TGTGCCAGCAAGGGAGCGGGAGGTAATCACGAGCAGTACTTC. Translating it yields CASKGAGGNHEQYF.

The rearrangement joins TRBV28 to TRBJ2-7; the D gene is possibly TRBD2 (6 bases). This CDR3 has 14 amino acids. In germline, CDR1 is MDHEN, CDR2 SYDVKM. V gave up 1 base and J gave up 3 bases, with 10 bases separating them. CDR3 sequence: CASSLLVAVYEQYF. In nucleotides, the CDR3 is TGTGCCAGCAGTTTATTGGTAGCGGTCTACGAGCAGTACTTC.

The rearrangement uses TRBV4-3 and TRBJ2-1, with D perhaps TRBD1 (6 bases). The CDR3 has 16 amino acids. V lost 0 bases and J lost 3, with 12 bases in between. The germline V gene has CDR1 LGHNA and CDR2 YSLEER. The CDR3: CASSQDSDRYYNEQFF. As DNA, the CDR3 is TGCGCCAGCAGCCAAGATTCCGACAGGTACTACAATGAGCAGTTCTTC.